This TCR beta chain comes out of a study of cytomegalovirus exposure and HLA in healthy donors. PCR amplification relied on 60 Vbeta primers (plus 13 Jbeta primers). Libraries were prepared by immunoSEQ multiplex PCR; TCRdb keeps only in-frame clonotypes and omits some of them. The sample has 130,000 or so clones. CDR1 is SQVTM, CDR2 ANQGSEA, per germline. With V trimmed by 4 bases and J by 4 bases, 6 bases remained unmatched. The CDR3 runs 13 residues. The chain links TRBV29-1 to TRBJ1-1; 7 bases match TRBD1. The receptor's source is a woman aged 40 to 55 in good health and CMV-seronegative. Sequencing used PBMCs. The CDR3 protein is CSVGTGVGTEAFF. CDR3 in DNA: TGCAGCGTTGGGACAGGTGTAGGCACTGAAGCTTTCTTT.